The 11 T cell receptor beta chains in this list originate from one sample, sequenced in a study of CD8+ T cells in alopecia areata. cDNA prepared by RNA extraction and subsequent reverse transcription served as the template for sequencing. Only in-frame clones appear in the TCRdb table, and some are missing; sequencing was by immunoSEQ multiplex PCR. The sample has more than 95,000 clones; roughly 41% are singletons. Sequencing was carried out using CD4+ T cells sorted from blood. All receptors derive from a human donor with alopecia areata.

This clone was observed a handful of times. The V and J genes are TRBV29-1 and TRBJ2-1; D tentatively fits TRBD1 or TRBD2 (6 bases each). Germline-derived CDR1 and CDR2 are SQVTM and ANQGSEA. V lost 7 bases to trimming and J lost 3 bases, with 16 bases between them. CDR3 size: 14 residues. In DNA, the CDR3 is TGCAGCGCGAAATGGAGGGGGGTCTACAATGAGCAGTTCTTC. Translation gives CSAKWRGVYNEQFF.

The CDR3 here is CASSDVGTSGENQETQYF. The CDR3 region has the DNA TGTGCCAGCAGCGACGTTGGGACTAGCGGGGAGAACCAAGAGACCCAGTACTTC. The chain links TRBV9 to TRBJ2-5, with TRBD2 matching 13 bases. CDR3 length: 18 amino acids. Germline V gene data show CDR1 as SGDLS and CDR2 as YYNGEE. With 3 bases clipped from V and 0 bases from J, the junction kept 8 bases outside the gene matches.

The chain uses TRBV30 and TRBJ2-3; 7 bases align to TRBD1. Trimming took 2 bases from V and 1 from J; bases not matched to a gene: 3. From germline, CDR1 is GTSNPN and CDR2 SVGIG (reference sequence). The CDR3 is 14 residues long. The CDR3 DNA reads TGTGCCTGGAGTTTAGGACAGGGCACAGATACGCAGTATTTT. Translating it yields CAWSLGQGTDTQYF.

V is TRBV30 and J is TRBJ2-7, with 7 bases identical to TRBD2. Germline lookup yields CDR1 GTSNPN and CDR2 SVGIG (reference sequence). V shed 3 bases, J shed 6 bases, and the junction held 11 bases outside the gene matches. The CDR3 contains 14 residues. The CDR3 nucleotides are TGTGCCTGGAGGCGGGAGCTCCACCAGGGCGAGCAGTACTTC. It is translated as CAWRRELHQGEQYF.

This clone was seen once. This chain links TRBV6-6 with TRBJ2-5, with 10 positions matching TRBD1. Per germline, CDR1 MNHNY and CDR2 SVGAGI (reference sequence). Trimming removed 2 bases from V and 1 base from J; junction bases left unmatched: 1. This CDR3 contains 15 residues. Here the CDR3 reads CASSYGDRGQETQYF. CDR3 DNA sequence: TGTGCCAGCAGTTACGGGGACAGGGGCCAAGAGACCCAGTACTTC.

This chain links TRBV5-1 with TRBJ2-7, with D tentatively TRBD2 (6 bases). Trimming pared 2 bases from V and 6 bases from J, leaving 12 bases between. Germline V gives CDR1 SGHRS, CDR2 YFSETQ. The CDR3 is 13 residues long. The CDR3 loop is CASSLVTGVEQYF. CDR3 DNA: TGCGCCAGCAGCTTAGTAACGGGAGTCGAGCAGTACTTC.

The genes are TRBV19 and TRBJ1-1; the match to TRBD1 covers 7 bases. The CDR3 has 13 residues. J lost 2 bases, V lost 4 bases, and 1 base had no gene match. The germline V gene encodes CDR1 LNHDA and CDR2 SQIVND (reference sequence). This chain's CDR3 is CASSRQGNTEAFF. DNA of the CDR3: TGTGCCAGTAGTAGACAGGGTAACACTGAAGCTTTCTTT.

This clone was counted only a few times. The chain links TRBV4-1 to TRBJ2-7; 9 positions agree with TRBD2. With V trimmed by 3 bases and J by 9 bases, 12 bases remained unmatched. The germline V gene encodes CDR1 MGHRA and CDR2 YSYEKL. CDR3 length: 15 residues. The CDR3 sequence is CASSHVETSGFGQYF. In nucleotides, the CDR3 is TGCGCCAGCAGCCACGTAGAGACTAGCGGTTTTGGGCAGTACTTC.

The J gene is TRBJ1-1, the V gene TRBV4-2; the D gene is possibly TRBD1 (5 bases). Germline lookup yields CDR1 LGHNA and CDR2 YNFKEQ. The CDR3 loop spans 16 amino acids. V lost 4 bases and J 5 bases, leaving 20 bases between the germline ends. DNA of the CDR3: TGTGCCAGCAGCCCAGCTGCACGAAAAGAGGGGACTGAAGCTTTCTTT. It encodes CASSPAARKEGTEAFF.

The chain is built from TRBV23-1 and TRBJ2-2; 7 positions match TRBD1. TRBV23-1 is marked as an open reading frame, function uncertain. There are 15 residues in the CDR3. The V and J ends lost 6 bases and 1 base, in that order; junction bases with no gene match: 5. CDR3 in amino acids: CASRAGQENTGELFF. The CDR3 region has the DNA TGCGCCAGCAGAGCCGGACAGGAGAACACCGGGGAGCTGTTTTTT.

The sample holds a few counts of this clone. The chain carries TRBV28 and TRBJ1-1; D possibly corresponds to TRBD1 (5 bases). CDR1 and CDR2 from the germline V gene are MDHEN and SYDVKM. The CDR3 totals 14 residues. V lost 5 bases and J lost 5, with 15 bases in between. CDR3 residues: CASSPMRGWTEAFF. The CDR3 DNA follows: TGTGCCAGCAGTCCCATGAGGGGTTGGACTGAAGCTTTCTTT. The variable domain in full, with the rest retrieved from reference TRBV28 and TRBJ1-1, is DVKVTQSSRYLVKRTGEKVFLECVQDMDHENMFWYRQDPGLGLRLIYFSYDVKMKEKGDIPEGYSVSREKKERFSLILESASTNQTSMYLCASSPMRGWTEAFFGQGTRLTVV.